The 19 T cell receptor beta chains listed next were all sequenced from one sample in a study of tumor-infiltrating lymphocytes in primary liver carcinoma. TCR beta cDNA was reverse-transcribed from around 0.55 ug of total RNA. The reaction used a constant-region primer and ProtoScript II reverse transcriptase. Slightly modified ARM-PCR with three nested multiplex PCR rounds yielded TCR beta libraries. Forward primers for TRBV1-TRBV30 and a C-beta reverse primer served the first two PCR rounds, at about 9 cycles each. TCRdb passed the multiplex PCR reads through MiXCR, listing each CDR3 protein once. This sample has about 100,000 distinct CDR3 sequences; 55% to 75% occur once, and the top ten carry around 26%. Investigators took RNA and DNA out together from about 19-30 mg of unsorted bulk tissue. The specimen was tumor-adjacent normal liver tissue. Source of these receptors: a man between 35 and 55 years old with primary liver carcinoma and hepatitis B virus infection.

On this clonotype: Since no conserved phenylalanine or tryptophan closes the CDR3, a read error is the likely cause. The rearrangement uses TRBV6-1 and TRBJ1-1, with D maybe TRBD1 (5 bases). This CDR3 is built from 13 residues. CDR1 and CDR2 from the germline V gene are MNHNS and SASEGT. DNA for the CDR3: TGTGCAAGCAGTCCTCCAGGGCAGCTTGAAGCTTTCTCT. As protein: CASSPPGQLEAFS.

In regard to this clonotype: Relative to the germline gene, one junction end is altered; a read error may explain this. The CDR3 DNA reads as TGTGTCAGCAGTCGACTCGGCTTGCAGGAGCAGTTCTTC. As protein: CVSSRLGLQEQFF. The chain uses TRBV28 and TRBJ2-1; unclear D gene. The CDR3 covers 13 residues. Germline values: CDR1 MDHEN, CDR2 SYDVKM.

V is TRBV28 and J is TRBJ1-1; D remains unclear. Per the germline V gene, CDR1 is MDHEN and CDR2 is SYDVKM. The length of the CDR3 is 13 residues. The V end was cut by 2 bases, the J end by 3 bases, with 7 bases between. CDR3 bases: TGTGCCAGCAGTTTAAACCCTCACACTGAAGCTTTCTTT. Residues: CASSLNPHTEAFF.

As concerns this clonotype: An end of the junction does not agree with germline; a read error may underlie this. V is TRBV7-3 and J is TRBJ2-7; D may correspond to TRBD1 or TRBD2 (5 bases each). The CDR3 is 13 amino acids. Germline V gives CDR1 SGHTA, CDR2 FQGTGA. CDR3 amino acids: CAGSTTGGAQQYF. In DNA form, the CDR3 reads TGTGCCGGCAGCACCACAGGAGGAGCCCAGCAGTACTTC.

Turning to this clonotype: The junction does not match germline at one end; this may be a read error. The chain has TRBV4-1 and TRBJ2-7, with TRBD2 matching over 9 bases. This CDR3 spans 15 amino acids. The germline V gene has CDR1 MGHRA and CDR2 YSYEKL. The CDR3 DNA reads TGCGCCAGCTGCCAAGCCCCGGGACTAGCTTACGAGCAATACTTC. Its translation is CASCQAPGLAYEQYF.

The V and J genes are TRBV28 and TRBJ2-2; either TRBD1 or TRBD2 may fit D (7 bases each). This CDR3 is built from 15 residues. Trimming took 6 bases from V and 5 from J, leaving 16 bases between them. CDR1 MDHEN and CDR2 SYDVKM come from the germline V gene. CDR3: CASSIDREGTGELFF. The CDR3 region has the DNA TGTGCCAGCAGCATCGACAGGGAGGGTACCGGGGAGCTGTTTTTT.

This clonotype came up once. Since a much larger clone is just one base distant, this may be a read error. The chain combines TRBV10-3 with TRBJ2-6; possible D gene TRBD2, 7 bases. CDR3 length: 20 amino acids. Germline V gene lookup returns CDR1 ENHRY and CDR2 SYGVKD. The V and J ends lost 6 bases and 0 bases respectively, with 24 bases between them. For the CDR3, the DNA is TGTGCCATCAGCCATGACAACACGAGGGGGGGGAGCTCTGGGGCCAACGTCCTGACTTTC. Its translation is CAISHDNTRGGSSGANVLTF.

There are a few counts of this clonotype. This sequence may be a read error, since a much larger clone differs from it by one base. The gene calls are TRBV7-8 and TRBJ1-1; possible D gene TRBD1, 6 bases. Germline lookup yields CDR1 SGHVS and CDR2 FQNEAQ. This CDR3 has 14 amino acids. The CDR3 DNA reads as TGTGCCAGCAACTTAGGGGGGATAGGCACTGAAGCTTTCTTT. Residues: CASNLGGIGTEAFF.

For this clonotype: Germline is not matched at one junction end, which may reflect a read error. This chain links TRBV6-2 or TRBV6-3 with TRBJ2-7, with D unclear. Germline V gives CDR1 MNHEY, CDR2 SVGEGT. The CDR3 totals 14 residues. This CDR3 is CASRRRLAGNEQYF. CDR3 bases: TGTGCCAGCAGGCGTCGACTCGCCGGCAACGAGCAGTATTTC.

Comment on this clonotype: This sequence may be a read error, since a much larger clone differs from it by one base. In DNA form, the CDR3 reads TGTGCCTGCCATACTAGCGGGAGGGTCTACGAGCAGTACTTC. It encodes CACHTSGRVYEQYF. J is TRBJ2-7 and V is TRBV5-6; 13 bases map to TRBD2. CDR1 is SGHDT and CDR2 is YYEEEE in the germline V gene. This CDR3 contains 14 residues. Trimming cost V 10 bases and J 3 bases; bases outside gene matches: 7.

Concerning this clonotype: A read error is possible here, since a much larger clone lies one base away. The chain is built from TRBV12-3 or TRBV12-4 and TRBJ2-3, with 8 bases fitting TRBD2. The CDR3 extends over 16 amino acids. V lost 5 bases to trimming and J lost 5 bases; unmatched junction nucleotides: 12. For the CDR3, the DNA is TGTGCCAGCAGTCAGCGGGAGATGGCCTTCAGAGATACGCAGTATTTT. It is translated as CASSQREMAFRDTQYF.

Notes on this clonotype: A junction end diverges from the germline sequence, so it may reflect a read error. The chain employs TRBV11-1 and TRBJ2-7; 9 nucleotides agree with TRBD1. This CDR3 contains 15 residues. Germline CDR1 SGHAT, CDR2 FQDESV (reference sequence). CDR3 nucleotide sequence: TGTACCAGCAGCCTTGGACAGGGGATAATTGGCGAGCAGTACTTC. As protein: CTSSLGQGIIGEQYF.

As regards this clonotype: A much larger clone lies one base from this, so it may be a read error. V and J are TRBV29-1 and TRBJ1-1; D gene unclear. V lost 4 bases and J lost 7, with 19 bases in between. Germline assignment: CDR1 SQVTM and CDR2 ANQGSEA. The CDR3 length is 14 residues. The CDR3 DNA follows: TGCAGCGTTGTTGACCCGCCTGACTACATTGAAGCTTTCTTT. Its protein product is CSVVDPPDYIEAFF.

The chain employs TRBV2 and TRBJ1-2; D gene uncertain. Trimming shortened V by 1 base and J by 5 bases, and 2 bases separated the two germline ends. Germline V CDR1 and CDR2: SNHLY, FYNNEI. The CDR3 spans 11 residues. As DNA, the CDR3 is TGTGCCAGCAGTGAAGAATATGGCTACACCTTC. Translation: CASSEEYGYTF.

Comments on this clonotype: The CDR3 ends on some other residue instead of the conserved phenylalanine or tryptophan, so this is likely a read error. V usage is TRBV2 and J usage is TRBJ1-2; D gene uncertain. Looked up from germline, CDR1 is SNHLY and CDR2 is FYNNEI. CDR3 size: 13 residues. V was shortened by 3 bases and J by 1 base, with 6 bases between the two germline ends. As DNA, the CDR3 is TGTGCCAGCAGTGATGGGGATAACTATGGCTACACCTAC. Translating gives CASSDGDNYGYTY.

With respect to this clonotype: A much larger clone differs from this one at a single base, so this may be a read error. J is TRBJ2-5 and V is TRBV5-4; 7 bases are shared with TRBD1. Germline V CDR1 and CDR2: SGHNT, YYREEE (reference sequence). With 5 bases clipped from V and 1 base from J, the junction kept 8 bases outside the gene matches. CDR3 size: 15 residues. The CDR3 DNA follows: TGTGCCAGCAGGCCCGGGACAGAGAGCCAAGAGACCCAGTACTTC. Residues: CASRPGTESQETQYF.

This clonotype appeared a few times. The rearrangement uses TRBV29-1 and TRBJ2-6, with D unresolved. V was shortened by 4 bases and J by 3 bases, with 13 bases between the two germline ends. CDR1 and CDR2 (germline): SQVTM, ANQGSEA. The CDR3 runs 15 residues. The CDR3 protein is CSVALGRSGANVLTF. In DNA, the CDR3 is TGCAGCGTTGCGCTGGGTAGGAGTGGGGCCAACGTCCTGACTTTC.

Points on this clonotype: Here the CDR3 omits its conserved ending phenylalanine or tryptophan, so a read error is the likely source. The rearrangement links TRBV29-1 to TRBJ2-2; the D gene could be TRBD1 or TRBD2 (5 bases each). Trimming left V 6 bases short and J 5 bases short, with 13 bases between. This CDR3 is built from 13 residues. The germline V gene has CDR1 SQVTM and CDR2 ANQGSEA. The CDR3 sequence: CSVGTLMTGELFS. CDR3 nucleotides: TGCAGCGTCGGGACGCTGATGACCGGGGAGCTGTTTTCT.

This clonotype was seen a single time. Sequence at one end of the junction differs from germline and may be a read error. This chain uses TRBV7-9 with TRBJ2-7; D gene unclear. Germline CDR1 is SEHNR and CDR2 is FQNEAQ (reference sequence). This CDR3 has 13 residues. CDR3 nucleotides: TGTGCCAGCAGCCTTTCCTCCTCCTTCGAGCAGTACTTC. Translation gives CASSLSSSFEQYF.